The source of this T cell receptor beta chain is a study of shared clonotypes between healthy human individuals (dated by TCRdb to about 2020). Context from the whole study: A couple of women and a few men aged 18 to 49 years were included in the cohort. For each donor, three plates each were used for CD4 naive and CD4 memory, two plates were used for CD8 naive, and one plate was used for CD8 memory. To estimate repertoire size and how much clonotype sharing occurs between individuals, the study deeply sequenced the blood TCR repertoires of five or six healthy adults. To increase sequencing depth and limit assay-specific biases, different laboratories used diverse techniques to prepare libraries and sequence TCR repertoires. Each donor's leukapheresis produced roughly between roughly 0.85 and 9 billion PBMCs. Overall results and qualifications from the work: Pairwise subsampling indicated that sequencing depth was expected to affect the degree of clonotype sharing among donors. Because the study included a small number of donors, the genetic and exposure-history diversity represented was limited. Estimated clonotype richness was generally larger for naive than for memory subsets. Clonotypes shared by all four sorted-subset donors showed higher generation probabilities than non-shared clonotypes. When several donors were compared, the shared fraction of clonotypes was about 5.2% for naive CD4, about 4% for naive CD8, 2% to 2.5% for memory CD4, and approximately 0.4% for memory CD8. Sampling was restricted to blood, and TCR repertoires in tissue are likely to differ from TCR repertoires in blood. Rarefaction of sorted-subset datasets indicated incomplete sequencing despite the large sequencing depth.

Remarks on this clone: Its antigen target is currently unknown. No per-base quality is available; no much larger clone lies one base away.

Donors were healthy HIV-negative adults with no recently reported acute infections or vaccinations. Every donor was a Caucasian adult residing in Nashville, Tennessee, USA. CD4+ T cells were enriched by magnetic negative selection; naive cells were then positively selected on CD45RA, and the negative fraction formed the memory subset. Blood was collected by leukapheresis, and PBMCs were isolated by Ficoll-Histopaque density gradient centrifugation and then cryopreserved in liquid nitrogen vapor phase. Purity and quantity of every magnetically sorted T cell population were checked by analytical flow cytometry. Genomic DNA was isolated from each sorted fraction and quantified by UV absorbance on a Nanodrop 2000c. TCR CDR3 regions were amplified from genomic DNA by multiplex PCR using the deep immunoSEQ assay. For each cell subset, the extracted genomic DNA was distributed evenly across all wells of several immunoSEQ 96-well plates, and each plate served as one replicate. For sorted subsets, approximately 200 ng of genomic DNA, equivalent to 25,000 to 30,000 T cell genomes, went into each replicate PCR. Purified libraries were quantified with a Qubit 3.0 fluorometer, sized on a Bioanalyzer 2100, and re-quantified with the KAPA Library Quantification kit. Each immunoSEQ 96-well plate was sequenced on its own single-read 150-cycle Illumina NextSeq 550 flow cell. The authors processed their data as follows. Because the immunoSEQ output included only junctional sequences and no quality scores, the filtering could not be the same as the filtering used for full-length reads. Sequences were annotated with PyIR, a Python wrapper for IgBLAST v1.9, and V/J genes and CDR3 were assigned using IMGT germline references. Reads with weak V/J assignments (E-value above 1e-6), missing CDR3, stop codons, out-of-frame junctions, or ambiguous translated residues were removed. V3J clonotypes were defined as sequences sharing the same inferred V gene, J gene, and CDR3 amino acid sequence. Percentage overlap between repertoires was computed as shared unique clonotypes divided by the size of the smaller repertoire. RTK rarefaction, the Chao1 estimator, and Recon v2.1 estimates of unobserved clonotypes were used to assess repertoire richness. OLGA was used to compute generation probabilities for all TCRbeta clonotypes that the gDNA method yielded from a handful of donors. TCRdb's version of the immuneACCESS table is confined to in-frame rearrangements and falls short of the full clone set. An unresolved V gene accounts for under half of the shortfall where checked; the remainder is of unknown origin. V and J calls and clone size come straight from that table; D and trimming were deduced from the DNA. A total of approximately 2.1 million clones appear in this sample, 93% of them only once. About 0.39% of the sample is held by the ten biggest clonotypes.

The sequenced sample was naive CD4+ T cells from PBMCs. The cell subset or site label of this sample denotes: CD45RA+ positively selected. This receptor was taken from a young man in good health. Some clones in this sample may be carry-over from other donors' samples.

DNA sequence: TGTGCCAGCAGCCGAGTCGTAGGGGGTAATGAAAAACTGTTTTTT. The encoded protein is CASSRVVGGNEKLFF. Rearrangement joined TRBV7-2 to TRBJ1-4, with a weak D call of TRBD1 (6 bases match). According to the germline V gene, CDR1 reads SGHTA and CDR2 reads FQGNSA. V lost 5 bases and J lost 4 bases; the stretch between them is 14 bases long. Counted from cysteine to phenylalanine, this CDR3 has 15 amino acids. The DNA shown is the 45-base CDR3, in frame from base 1.